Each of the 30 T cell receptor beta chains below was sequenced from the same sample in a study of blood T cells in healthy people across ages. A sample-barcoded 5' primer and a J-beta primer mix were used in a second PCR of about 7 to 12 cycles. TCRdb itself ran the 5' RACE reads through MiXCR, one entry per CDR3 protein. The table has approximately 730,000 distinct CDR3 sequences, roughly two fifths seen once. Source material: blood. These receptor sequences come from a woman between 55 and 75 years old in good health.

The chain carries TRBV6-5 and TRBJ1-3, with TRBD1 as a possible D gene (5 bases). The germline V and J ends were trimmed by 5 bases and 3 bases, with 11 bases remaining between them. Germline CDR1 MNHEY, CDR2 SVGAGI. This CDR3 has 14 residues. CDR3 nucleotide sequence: TGTGCCAGCAGTACCAGGGTCGGTGGAAACACCATATATTTT. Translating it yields CASSTRVGGNTIYF.

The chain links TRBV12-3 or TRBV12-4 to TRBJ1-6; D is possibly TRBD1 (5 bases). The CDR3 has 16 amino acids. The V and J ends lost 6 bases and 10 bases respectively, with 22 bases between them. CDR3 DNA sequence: TGTGCCAGCAGCCCCAGGGCCGTAAATTCCAAATCACCCCTCCACTTT. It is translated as CASSPRAVNSKSPLHF.

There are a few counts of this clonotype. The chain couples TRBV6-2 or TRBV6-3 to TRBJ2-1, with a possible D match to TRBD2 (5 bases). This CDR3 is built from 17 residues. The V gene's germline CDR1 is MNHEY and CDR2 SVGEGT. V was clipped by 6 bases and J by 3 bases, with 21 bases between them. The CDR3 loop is CASREPLGLTLYNEQFF. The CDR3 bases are TGTGCCAGCAGGGAACCACTAGGATTAACACTCTACAATGAGCAGTTCTTC.

CDR3 protein: CASNTPPLSYEQYF. CDR3 sequence (DNA): TGTGCCAGCAACACACCCCCTCTTTCCTACGAGCAGTACTTC. The chain combines TRBV7-2 with TRBJ2-5; no reliable D call. The J call may be in error: the DNA end matches TRBJ2-7 better. CDR1 SGHTA and CDR2 FQGNSA come from the germline V gene. The CDR3 is made up of 14 amino acids.

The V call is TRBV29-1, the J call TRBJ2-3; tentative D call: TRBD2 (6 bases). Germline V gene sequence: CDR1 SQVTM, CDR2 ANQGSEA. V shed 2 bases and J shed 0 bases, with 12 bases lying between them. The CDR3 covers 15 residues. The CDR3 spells CSVEKGGRSTDTQYF. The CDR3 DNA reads TGCAGCGTTGAAAAAGGTGGGAGGAGCACAGATACGCAGTATTTT.

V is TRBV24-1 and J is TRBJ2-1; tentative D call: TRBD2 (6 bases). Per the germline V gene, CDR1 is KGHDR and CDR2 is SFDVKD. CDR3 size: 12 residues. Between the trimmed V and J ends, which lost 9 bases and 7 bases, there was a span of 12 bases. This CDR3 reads CATGGLTNEQFF. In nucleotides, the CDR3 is TGTGCCACCGGGGGACTTACAAATGAGCAGTTCTTC.

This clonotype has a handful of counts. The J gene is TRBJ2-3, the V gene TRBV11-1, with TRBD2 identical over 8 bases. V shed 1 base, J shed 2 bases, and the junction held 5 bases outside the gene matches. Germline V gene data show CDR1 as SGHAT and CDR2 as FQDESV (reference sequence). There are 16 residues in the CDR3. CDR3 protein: CASSLEGSGNTDTQYF. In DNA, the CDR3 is TGTGCCAGCAGCTTAGAAGGTAGCGGGAACACAGATACGCAGTATTTT.

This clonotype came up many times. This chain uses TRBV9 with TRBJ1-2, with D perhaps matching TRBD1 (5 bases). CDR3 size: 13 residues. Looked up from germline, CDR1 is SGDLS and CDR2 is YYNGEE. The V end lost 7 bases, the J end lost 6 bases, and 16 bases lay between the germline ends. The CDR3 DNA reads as TGTGCCAGCGATAGAGGCGGGGACGATGGCTACACCTTC. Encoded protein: CASDRGGDDGYTF.

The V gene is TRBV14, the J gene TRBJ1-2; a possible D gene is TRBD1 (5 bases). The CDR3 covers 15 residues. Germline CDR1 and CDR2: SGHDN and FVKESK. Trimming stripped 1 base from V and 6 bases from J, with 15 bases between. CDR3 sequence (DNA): TGTGCCAGCAGCCAAGCCCCTGGGACCAGGGATGGCTACACCTTC. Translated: CASSQAPGTRDGYTF.

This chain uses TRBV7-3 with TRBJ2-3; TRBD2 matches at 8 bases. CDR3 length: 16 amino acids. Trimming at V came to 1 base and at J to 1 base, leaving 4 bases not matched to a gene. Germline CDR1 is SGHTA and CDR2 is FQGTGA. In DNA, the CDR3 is TGTGCCAGCAGCTTAAAAGCGGGGGCCGGCACAGATACGCAGTATTTT. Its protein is CASSLKAGAGTDTQYF.

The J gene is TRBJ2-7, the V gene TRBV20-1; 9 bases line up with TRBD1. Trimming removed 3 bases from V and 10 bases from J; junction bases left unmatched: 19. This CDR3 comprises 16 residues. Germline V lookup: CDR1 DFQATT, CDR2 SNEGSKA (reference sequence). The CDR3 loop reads CSASRTGATSGETQYF. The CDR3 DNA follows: TGCAGTGCTAGTAGGACAGGGGCCACGTCGGGAGAGACTCAGTACTTC.

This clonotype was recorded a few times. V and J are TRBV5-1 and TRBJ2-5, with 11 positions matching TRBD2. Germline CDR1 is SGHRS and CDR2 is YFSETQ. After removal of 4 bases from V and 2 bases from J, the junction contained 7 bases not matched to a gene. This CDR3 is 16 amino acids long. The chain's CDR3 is CASSALAGGQQETQYF. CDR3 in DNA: TGCGCCAGCAGCGCCCTAGCGGGGGGCCAACAAGAGACCCAGTACTTC.

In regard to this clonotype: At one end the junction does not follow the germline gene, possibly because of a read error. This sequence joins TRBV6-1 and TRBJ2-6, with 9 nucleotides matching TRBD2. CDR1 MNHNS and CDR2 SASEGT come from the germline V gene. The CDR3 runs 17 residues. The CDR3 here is CASRPRLADSGANALTF. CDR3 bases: TGTGCCAGCAGACCCCGACTAGCGGATTCTGGGGCCAACGCCCTGACTTTC.

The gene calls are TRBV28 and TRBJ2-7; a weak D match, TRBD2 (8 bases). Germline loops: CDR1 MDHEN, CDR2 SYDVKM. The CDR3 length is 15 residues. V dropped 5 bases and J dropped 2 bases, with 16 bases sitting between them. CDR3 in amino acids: CASSPFGRGPYEQYF. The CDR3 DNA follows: TGTGCCAGCAGTCCTTTCGGGAGGGGGCCCTACGAGCAGTACTTC.

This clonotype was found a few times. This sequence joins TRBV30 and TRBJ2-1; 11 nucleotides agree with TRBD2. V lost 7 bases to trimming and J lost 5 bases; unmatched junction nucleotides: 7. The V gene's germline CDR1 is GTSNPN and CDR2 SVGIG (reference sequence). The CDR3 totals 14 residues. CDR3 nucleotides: TGTGCCTTTAGACTAGCGGGGAACGACAATGAGCAGTTCTTC. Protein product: CAFRLAGNDNEQFF.

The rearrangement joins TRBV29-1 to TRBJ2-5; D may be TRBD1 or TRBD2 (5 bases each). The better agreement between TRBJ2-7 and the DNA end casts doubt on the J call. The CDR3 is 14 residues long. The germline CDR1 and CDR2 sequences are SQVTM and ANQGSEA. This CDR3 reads CSVDPGSGGNEQYF. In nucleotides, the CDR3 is TGCAGCGTTGATCCCGGATCTGGGGGTAACGAGCAGTACTTC.

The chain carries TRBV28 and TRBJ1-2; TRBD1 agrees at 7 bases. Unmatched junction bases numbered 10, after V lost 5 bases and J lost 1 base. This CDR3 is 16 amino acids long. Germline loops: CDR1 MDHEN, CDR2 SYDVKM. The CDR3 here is CASSGSAGTDNYGYTF. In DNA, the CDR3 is TGTGCCAGCAGTGGATCAGCCGGGACAGATAACTATGGCTACACCTTC.

The CDR3 spells CASSLDTAYEQYF. The CDR3 DNA reads TGTGCCAGCAGCTTGGACACCGCCTACGAGCAGTACTTC. V gene TRBV7-9 combines with J gene TRBJ2-7, with D tentatively TRBD1 (5 bases). Germline-derived CDR1 and CDR2 are SEHNR and FQNEAQ (reference sequence). Trimming stripped 3 bases from V and 2 bases from J, with 8 bases between. The CDR3 is 13 residues long.

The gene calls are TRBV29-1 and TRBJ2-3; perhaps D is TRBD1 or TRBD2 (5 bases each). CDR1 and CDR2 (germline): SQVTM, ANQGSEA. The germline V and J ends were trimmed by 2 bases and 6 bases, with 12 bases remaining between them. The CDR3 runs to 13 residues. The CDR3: CSVERWGTDTQYF. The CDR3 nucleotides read TGCAGCGTTGAAAGGTGGGGGACGGATACGCAGTATTTT.

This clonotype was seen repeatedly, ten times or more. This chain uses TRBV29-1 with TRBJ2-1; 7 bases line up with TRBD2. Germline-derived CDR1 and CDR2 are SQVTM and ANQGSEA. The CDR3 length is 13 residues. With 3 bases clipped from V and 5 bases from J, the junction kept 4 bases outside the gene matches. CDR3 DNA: TGCAGCGTTGACAGGGACTACGACAATGAGCAGTTCTTC. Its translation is CSVDRDYDNEQFF.

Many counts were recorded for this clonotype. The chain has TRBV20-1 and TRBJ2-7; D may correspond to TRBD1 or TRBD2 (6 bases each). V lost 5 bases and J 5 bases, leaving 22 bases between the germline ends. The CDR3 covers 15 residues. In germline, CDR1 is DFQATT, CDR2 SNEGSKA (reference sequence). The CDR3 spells CSASTRGALTHEQYF. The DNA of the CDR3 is TGCAGTGCTTCCACTAGGGGGGCCCTTACCCACGAGCAGTACTTC.

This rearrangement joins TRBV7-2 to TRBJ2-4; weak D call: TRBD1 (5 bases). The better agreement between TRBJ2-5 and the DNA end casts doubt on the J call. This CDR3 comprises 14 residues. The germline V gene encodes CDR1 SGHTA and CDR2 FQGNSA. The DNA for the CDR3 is TGTGCCAGCAGCTTTGGGGCGGTCGGGGAGACCCAGTACTTC. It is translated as CASSFGAVGETQYF.

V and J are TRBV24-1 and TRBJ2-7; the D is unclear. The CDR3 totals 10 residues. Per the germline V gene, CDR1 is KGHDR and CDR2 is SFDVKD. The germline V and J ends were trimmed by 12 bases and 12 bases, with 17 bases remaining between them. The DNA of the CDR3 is TGTGCCCCTTACCTGGGATTCCGGTACTTC. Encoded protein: CAPYLGFRYF.

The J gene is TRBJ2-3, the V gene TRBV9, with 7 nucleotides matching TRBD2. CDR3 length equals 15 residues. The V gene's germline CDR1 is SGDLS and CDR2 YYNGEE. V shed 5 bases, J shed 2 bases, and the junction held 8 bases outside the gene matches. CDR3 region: CASSDGLGPTDTQYF. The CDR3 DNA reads TGTGCCAGCAGTGACGGACTAGGCCCCACAGATACGCAGTATTTT.

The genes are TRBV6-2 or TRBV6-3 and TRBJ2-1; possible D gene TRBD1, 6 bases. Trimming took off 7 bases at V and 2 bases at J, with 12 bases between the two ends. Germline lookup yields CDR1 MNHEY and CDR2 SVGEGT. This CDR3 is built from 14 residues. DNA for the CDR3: TGTGCCAGCACCTGGACAGACCCCTACAATGAGCAGTTCTTC. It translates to CASTWTDPYNEQFF.

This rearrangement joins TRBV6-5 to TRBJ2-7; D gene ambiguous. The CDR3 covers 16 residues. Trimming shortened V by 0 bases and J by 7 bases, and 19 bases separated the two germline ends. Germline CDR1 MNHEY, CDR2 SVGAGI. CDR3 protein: CASSYSIASSTYEQYF. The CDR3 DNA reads TGTGCCAGCAGTTACTCTATCGCTAGTTCTACATATGAGCAGTACTTC.

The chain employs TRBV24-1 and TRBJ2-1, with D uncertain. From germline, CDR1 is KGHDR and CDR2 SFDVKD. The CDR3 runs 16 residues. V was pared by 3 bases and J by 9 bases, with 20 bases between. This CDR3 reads CATSDTPGPGPLEQFF. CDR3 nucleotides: TGTGCCACCAGTGATACTCCGGGCCCAGGCCCCCTTGAGCAGTTCTTC.

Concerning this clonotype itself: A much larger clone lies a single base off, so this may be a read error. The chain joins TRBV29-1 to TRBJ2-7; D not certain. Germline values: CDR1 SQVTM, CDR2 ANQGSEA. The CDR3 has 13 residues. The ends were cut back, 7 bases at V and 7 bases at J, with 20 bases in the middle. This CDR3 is CSGRPDFGNEQYF. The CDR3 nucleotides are TGCAGCGGGCGGCCAGACTTTGGCAATGAGCAGTACTTC.

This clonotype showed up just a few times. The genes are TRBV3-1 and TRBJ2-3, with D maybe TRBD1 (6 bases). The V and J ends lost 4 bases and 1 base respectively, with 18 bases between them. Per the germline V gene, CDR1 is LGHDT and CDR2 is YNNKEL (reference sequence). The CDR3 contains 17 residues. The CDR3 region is CASSPRLDSIRTDTQYF. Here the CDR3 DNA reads TGTGCCAGCAGCCCCCGGTTGGACAGCATACGCACAGATACGCAGTATTTT.

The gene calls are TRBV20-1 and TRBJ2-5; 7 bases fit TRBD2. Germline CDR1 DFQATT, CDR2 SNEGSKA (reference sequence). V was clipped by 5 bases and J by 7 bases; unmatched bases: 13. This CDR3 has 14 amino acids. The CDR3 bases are TGCAGTGCTCCCCCCAGCGGGGCCTCTGGGACCCAGTACTTC. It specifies CSAPPSGASGTQYF.